This TCR beta chain is drawn from a study of OX40 agonist ivuxolimab in advanced cancers. For the wider study: The costimulatory receptor OX40 (CD134) was targeted by ivuxolimab, a fully human IgG2 agonistic monoclonal antibody. In the dose-escalation cohort, 82.7% of patients were male, and the mean age was 60 years with a range of roughly 20 to 80. Of the roughly 52 patients in dose escalation, about 20 had hepatocellular carcinoma, some 15 had melanoma, 9 had renal cell carcinoma and 9 had head and neck cancer. Prior anti-PD-1, anti-PD-L1 or anti-CTLA-4 therapy was permitted, and checkpoint inhibitors had been received by less than 45% of dose-escalation patients. Peripheral TCRbeta sequencing was intended to test whether TCR sequence diversity was altered and clonal T-cell expansion was caused by ivuxolimab. Intravenous ivuxolimab was administered to patients every 2 weeks at six dose levels: 0.01, 0.1, 0.3, 1.5, 3 and 10 mg/kg. Three dose-escalation patients achieved partial responses, one with hepatocellular carcinoma and two with cutaneous melanoma. The monotherapy dose-escalation portion (N of about 50 patients) of the phase I ivuxolimab trial is reported in the paper. Findings and caveats that apply to the study as a whole: In the 0.1-3.0 mg/kg groups, partial responders were among the patients with the lowest normalized peripheral clonal expansion, particularly in CD8+ T cells. At doses of 0.1 to 3.0 mg/kg, clonal expansion of both CD4+ and CD8+ blood T cells was observed from baseline to week 6. Low levels of normalized T-cell clonal expansion were also seen in some patients who did not respond. Which antigens the clonally expanded peripheral T cells were specific for was not determined. After ivuxolimab, expanded clones were on average more numerous among CD8+ T cells than among CD4+ T cells.

A word on this clone: Its binding antigen is unknown. Base qualities are missing; no much larger clone stands one base away.

The trial excluded patients who had a history of autoimmune disease or were on systemic immunosuppression. Peripheral blood for TCR sequencing was collected from all dose cohorts at baseline, on cycle 4 day 1, and on cycle 7 day 1. The samples were taken from a phase I, first-in-human, multicenter, open-label dose-escalation trial of ivuxolimab. The trial enrolled adults with locally advanced or metastatic head and neck squamous cell, hepatocellular, melanoma or renal cell carcinoma. Before TCR sequencing, CD4+ T cells and CD8+ T cells were sorted from peripheral blood as separate populations. For sequencing of the TCRbeta CDR3 region, genomic DNA was extracted from the sorted cells. The immunoSEQ Assay was used to sequence the TCRbeta CDR3 regions. Here the immuneACCESS table is served through TCRdb, limited to in-frame sequences with V and J called. Missing clones are a known gap in these copies; in checked studies unresolved V genes cover under half, and the rest lacks a known reason. The sample table contains fewer than 120,000 clones; only one count was recorded for about nine tenths of them. Together, the top ten hold 0.25% to 0.3% of the sample.

The receptor was isolated from an adult with an advanced solid tumor such as melanoma, head and neck, liver or kidney cancer. This sample comprised CD4+ or CD8+ T cells sorted from blood, obtained in a trial of the OX40 agonist ivuxolimab.

The nucleotides are TGCAGCGTTGAAAGGACAGGGTGGACGTCTAACTATGGCTACACCTTC. It translates as CSVERTGWTSNYGYTF. The sequence is built from TRBV29-1 and TRBJ1-2; the central 8 bases match TRBD1. Here V drops 2 bases and J drops 0 bases, and the junction holds 8 bases not matched to any gene. Measured from the cysteine to the phenylalanine, the CDR3 is 16 residues long. The read is trimmed to its CDR3 DNA, 48 bases read in frame from base 1. The germline V gene supplies CDR1 SQVTM and CDR2 ANQGSEA.